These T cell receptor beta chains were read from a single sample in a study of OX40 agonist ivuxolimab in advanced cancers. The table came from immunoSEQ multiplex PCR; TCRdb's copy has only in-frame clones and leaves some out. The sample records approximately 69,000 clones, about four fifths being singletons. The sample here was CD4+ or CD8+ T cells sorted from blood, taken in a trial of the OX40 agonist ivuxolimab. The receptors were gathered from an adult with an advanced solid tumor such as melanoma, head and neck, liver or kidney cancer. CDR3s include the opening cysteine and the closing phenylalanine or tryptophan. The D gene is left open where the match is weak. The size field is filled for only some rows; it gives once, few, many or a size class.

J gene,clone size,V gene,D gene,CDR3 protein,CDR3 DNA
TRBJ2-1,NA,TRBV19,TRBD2,CASRSGLAGPREQFF,TGTGCCAGTAGGTCGGGACTAGCGGGACCTCGGGAGCAGTTCTTC
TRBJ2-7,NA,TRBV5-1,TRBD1,CASRTGTGAYEQYF,TGCGCCAGCAGAACCGGGACAGGGGCCTACGAGCAGTACTTC
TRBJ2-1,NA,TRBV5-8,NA,CASSRSSYNEQFF,TGTGCCAGCAGTCGTAGCTCCTACAATGAGCAGTTCTTC
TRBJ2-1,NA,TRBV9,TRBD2,CASSVGGSTYNEQFF,TGTGCCAGCAGCGTAGGCGGGAGCACCTACAATGAGCAGTTCTTC
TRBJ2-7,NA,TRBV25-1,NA,CASSEFGPSSYEQYF,TGTGCCAGCAGTGAATTCGGTCCCAGCTCCTACGAGCAGTACTTC
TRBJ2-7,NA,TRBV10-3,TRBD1,CAISEEGAMDGQYF,TGTGCCATCAGTGAAGAGGGGGCCATGGACGGGCAGTACTTC
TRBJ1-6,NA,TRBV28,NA,CASSLNVGDSPLHF,TGTGCCAGCAGTTTAAATGTTGGGGATTCACCCCTCCACTTT
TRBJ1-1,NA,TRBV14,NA,CASSHVAGRLNTEAFF,TGTGCCAGCAGCCATGTGGCAGGGAGATTGAACACTGAAGCTTTCTTT
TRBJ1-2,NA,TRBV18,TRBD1,CASSPRGQAFGGYTF,TGTGCCAGCTCACCCCGGGGACAGGCCTTCGGTGGCTACACCTTC
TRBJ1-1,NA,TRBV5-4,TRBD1,CASSSQGAVQRAFF,TGTGCCAGCAGCTCCCAGGGGGCAGTTCAGAGAGCTTTCTTT
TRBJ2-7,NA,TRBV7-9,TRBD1,CASSFSLLTGTAWNEQYF,TGTGCCAGCAGCTTTTCTCTTCTTACCGGGACAGCCTGGAACGAGCAGTACTTC
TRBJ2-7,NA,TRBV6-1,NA,CASSVLTTQQYF,TGTGCCAGCAGTGTTCTCACTACGCAGCAGTACTTC
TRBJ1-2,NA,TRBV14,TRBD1,CASSPGQNLYGYTF,TGTGCCAGCAGTCCGGGACAGAACCTCTATGGCTACACCTTC
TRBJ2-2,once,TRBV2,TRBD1,CASRGTGGHTGELFF,TGTGCCAGCAGGGGGACAGGGGGTCACACCGGGGAGCTGTTTTTT
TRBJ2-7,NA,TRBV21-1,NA,CASSGGLTYEQYF,TGTGCCAGCAGTGGGGGGTTAACCTACGAGCAGTACTTC
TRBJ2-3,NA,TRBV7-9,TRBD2,CASSLERGAGDTQYF,TGTGCCAGCAGCTTGGAGCGGGGGGCGGGAGATACGCAGTATTTT
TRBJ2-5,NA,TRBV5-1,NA,CASSAGNSETQYF,TGCGCCAGCAGCGCCGGAAATTCAGAGACCCAGTACTTC
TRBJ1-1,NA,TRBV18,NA,CASSPTDSGPLFTEAFF,TGTGCCAGCTCACCAACTGATAGTGGACCTCTCTTCACTGAAGCTTTCTTT
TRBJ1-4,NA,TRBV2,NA,CASSSGMSEKLFF,TGTGCCAGCAGCTCCGGGATGTCTGAAAAACTGTTTTTT
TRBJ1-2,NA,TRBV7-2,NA,CASSLGSATRLHGYTF,TGTGCCAGCAGCTTAGGGTCGGCGACAAGATTACATGGCTACACCTTC
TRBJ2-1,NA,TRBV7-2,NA,CASSSANEQFF,TGTGCCAGCAGCTCGGCCAATGAGCAGTTCTTC
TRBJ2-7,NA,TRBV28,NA,CASSSWDRDLYEQYF,TGTGCCAGCAGTTCTTGGGACCGAGACTTGTACGAGCAGTACTTC
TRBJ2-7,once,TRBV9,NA,CASSSGTAPPYEQYF,TGTGCCAGCAGCTCTGGGACCGCCCCTCCCTACGAGCAGTACTTC
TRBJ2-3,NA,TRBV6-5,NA,CASSSQGSYPDTQYF,TGTGCCAGCAGTTCACAGGGTTCGTATCCAGATACGCAGTATTTT
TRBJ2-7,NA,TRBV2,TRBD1,CASSDGQGALWYEQYF,TGTGCCAGCAGTGACGGACAGGGGGCTTTATGGTACGAGCAGTACTTC
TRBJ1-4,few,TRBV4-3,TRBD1,CASSLGQGNEKLFF,TGCGCCAGCAGCCTTGGACAGGGAAATGAAAAACTGTTTTTT
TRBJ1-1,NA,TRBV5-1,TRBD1,CASRPGTGAAITEAFF,TGCGCCAGCAGGCCGGGGACAGGGGCCGCCATCACTGAAGCTTTCTTT
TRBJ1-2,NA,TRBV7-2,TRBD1,CASSFPVWDREMINYGYTF,TGTGCCAGCAGCTTTCCGGTATGGGACAGGGAAATGATAAACTATGGCTACACCTTC
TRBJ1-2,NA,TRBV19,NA,CASSGQGANYGYTF,TGTGCCAGTAGTGGGCAGGGCGCTAACTATGGCTACACCTTC
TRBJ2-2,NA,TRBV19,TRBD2,CASSASGSNTGELFF,TGTGCCAGTAGTGCTAGCGGATCGAACACCGGGGAGCTGTTTTTT
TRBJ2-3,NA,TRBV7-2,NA,CASSFGPRDTQYF,TGTGCCAGCAGCTTTGGGCCGCGGGATACGCAGTATTTT
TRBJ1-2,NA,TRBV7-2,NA,CASSSLFIGGYGYTF,TGTGCCAGCAGCTCGCTATTTATCGGGGGATATGGCTACACCTTC
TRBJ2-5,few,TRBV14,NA,CASSQDVEETQYF,TGTGCCAGCAGCCAAGATGTGGAAGAGACCCAGTACTTC
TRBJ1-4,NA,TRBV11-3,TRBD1,CASSLRTGVAEKLFF,TGTGCCAGCAGCCTTCGGACAGGGGTGGCTGAAAAACTGTTTTTT
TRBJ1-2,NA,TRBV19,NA,CASSTGTSGRGYTF,TGTGCCAGTAGTACCGGGACATCCGGCCGGGGCTACACCTTC
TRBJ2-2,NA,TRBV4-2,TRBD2,CASSQDLAGANTGELFF,TGTGCCAGCAGCCAAGATTTAGCGGGGGCTAACACCGGGGAGCTGTTTTTT
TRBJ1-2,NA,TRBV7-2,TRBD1,CASSPTGNYGYTF,TGTGCCAGCAGTCCGACAGGGAACTATGGCTACACCTTC